The 27 T cell receptor beta chains below all came from one sample that was sequenced in a study of Ad26.COV2.S vaccination and SARS-CoV-2 variants. The method was immunoSEQ multiplex PCR; TCRdb's version includes in-frame clones alone and lacks a portion of them. Of roughly 40,000 clones detected, roughly 84% appear once; the ten largest clones hold roughly half. Sequences were derived from peripheral blood, sampled after recovery from COVID-19. The receptor source for this set is a human donor who had recovered from COVID-19.

This clone was found once. The V and J genes are TRBV5-1 and TRBJ2-6; D is possibly TRBD2 (5 bases). V was clipped by 3 bases and J by 0 bases, with 10 bases between them. Germline assignment: CDR1 SGHRS and CDR2 YFSETQ. There are 16 residues in the CDR3. The CDR3 loop is CASSSEVHSGANVLTF. The CDR3 nucleotides read TGCGCCAGCAGCTCGGAGGTCCACTCTGGGGCCAACGTCCTGACTTTC.

The chain carries TRBV14 and TRBJ1-1; 7 nucleotides align to TRBD1. J lost 8 bases, V lost 0 bases, and 9 bases had no gene match. CDR3 length: 15 amino acids. The germline V gene encodes CDR1 SGHDN and CDR2 FVKESK. The CDR3 spells CASSQEPTGVPEAFF. As DNA, the CDR3 is TGTGCCAGCAGCCAAGAGCCCACAGGGGTTCCCGAAGCTTTCTTT.

The rearrangement uses TRBV24-1 and TRBJ2-1, with 9 bases fitting TRBD1. Germline CDR1 and CDR2: KGHDR and SFDVKD. The CDR3 extends over 16 amino acids. Unmatched junction bases numbered 5, after V lost 1 base and J lost 5 bases. The CDR3 loop is CATSDLGQGFNNEQFF. Here the CDR3 DNA reads TGTGCCACCAGTGATTTAGGACAGGGGTTTAACAATGAGCAGTTCTTC.

The gene calls are TRBV10-1 and TRBJ2-5; a weak D match, TRBD2 (6 bases). Germline CDR1 reads WNHNN; CDR2 reads SYGVQD (reference sequence). The ends were cut back, 2 bases at V and 5 bases at J, with 9 bases in the middle. The CDR3 extends over 13 amino acids. CDR3 in amino acids: CASSEGGSETQYF. The CDR3 DNA sequence: TGCGCCAGCAGTGAGGGGGGGAGCGAGACCCAGTACTTC.

CDR3 protein: CASSFKGIGGQYF. For the CDR3, the DNA is TGTGCCAGCAGTTTCAAGGGGATCGGAGGGCAGTACTTC. This chain joins TRBV27 and TRBJ2-7, with D tentatively TRBD1 or TRBD2 (5 bases each). Trimming pared 3 bases from V and 9 bases from J, leaving 15 bases between. CDR3 length equals 13 residues. Per germline, CDR1 MNHEY and CDR2 SMNVEV (reference sequence).

V and J are TRBV24-1 and TRBJ2-3; D perhaps matches TRBD2 (6 bases). The germline V gene encodes CDR1 KGHDR and CDR2 SFDVKD. This CDR3 spans 15 amino acids. With 5 bases removed from V and 2 bases from J, the gap between germline ends came to 13 bases. DNA of the CDR3: TGTGCCACCAGTGGGGAAGTAGCGGCCACAGATACGCAGTATTTT. Its protein product is CATSGEVAATDTQYF.

The rearrangement joins TRBV6-5 to TRBJ1-1; D not resolved. Per the germline V gene, CDR1 is MNHEY and CDR2 is SVGAGI. This CDR3 spans 15 amino acids. Trimming removed 2 bases from V and 4 bases from J, with 14 bases in between. CDR3: CASSYGLWVATEAFF. CDR3 bases: TGTGCCAGCAGTTACGGATTATGGGTGGCCACTGAAGCTTTCTTT.

This clone came up a few times. The rearrangement uses TRBV3-1 (or the pseudogene TRBV3-2) and TRBJ1-1; D call uncertain. The CDR3 covers 14 residues. The germline V gene has CDR1 LGHDT and CDR2 YNNKEL (reference sequence). V lost 1 base and J lost 6, with 12 bases in between. Here the CDR3 DNA reads TGTGCCAGCAGCCAAGGGACCGGACTGTCTGAAGCTTTCTTT. Its translation: CASSQGTGLSEAFF.

J is TRBJ1-1 and V is TRBV5-1; the D gene is possibly TRBD1 (5 bases). The length of the CDR3 is 13 residues. The V end lost 6 bases, the J end lost 5 bases, and 14 bases lay between the germline ends. Germline V gene data show CDR1 as SGHRS and CDR2 as YFSETQ. DNA for the CDR3: TGCGCCAGCAAACAGGCCGCGGGGACTGAAGCTTTCTTT. Residues: CASKQAAGTEAFF.

V is TRBV6-6 and J is TRBJ2-4, with 9 bases that match TRBD1. Germline V lookup: CDR1 MNHNY, CDR2 SVGAGI (reference sequence). The length of the CDR3 is 14 residues. V lost 5 bases to trimming and J lost 7 bases; unmatched junction nucleotides: 6. CDR3 bases: TGTGCCAGCAGTACCCGGACAGGGGAGAACATTCAGTACTTC. Translation gives CASSTRTGENIQYF.

J is TRBJ2-1 and V is TRBV19; 7 nucleotides agree with TRBD2. Germline V gene lookup returns CDR1 LNHDA and CDR2 SQIVND (reference sequence). This CDR3 is built from 14 residues. V shed 4 bases and J 6 bases; nucleotides not matched to a gene: 6. DNA of the CDR3: TGTGCCAGTAGTACCCATTCGGGGGGCAATGAGCAGTTCTTC. It translates to CASSTHSGGNEQFF.

The CDR3 loop reads CASSPGGGQGQETQYF. The CDR3, as DNA: TGTGCCAGCAGCCCGGGGGGGGGACAGGGCCAAGAGACCCAGTACTTC. This chain links TRBV7-6 with TRBJ2-5; D is perhaps TRBD1 (9 bases). Trimming pared 5 bases from V and 1 base from J, leaving 17 bases between. The CDR3 is 16 amino acids. Germline CDR1 reads SGHVS; CDR2 reads FNYEAQ.

The chain couples TRBV2 to TRBJ1-6; D uncertain. Trimming cost V 0 bases and J 10 bases, with 13 bases left between them. Germline CDR1 and CDR2: SNHLY and FYNNEI. The CDR3 loop spans 15 amino acids. CDR3 in amino acids: CASSEASPGGSPLHF. The DNA for the CDR3 is TGTGCCAGCAGTGAAGCATCCCCGGGAGGGTCACCCCTCCACTTT.

This clone was seen once. This rearrangement joins TRBV3-1 (or the pseudogene TRBV3-2) to TRBJ1-2, with D possibly TRBD1 on 6 matching bases. Germline V lookup: CDR1 LGHDT, CDR2 YNNKEL (reference sequence). CDR3 size: 15 residues. Trimming stripped 3 bases from V and 8 bases from J, with 19 bases between. The DNA for the CDR3 is TGTGCCAGCAGCCATCTCTACGTTGGACAGCAGGGCTACACCTTC. As protein: CASSHLYVGQQGYTF.

The chain combines TRBV6-5 with TRBJ2-7; D gene ambiguous. Per germline, CDR1 MNHEY and CDR2 SVGAGI. This CDR3 has 14 residues. V was pared by 6 bases and J by 6 bases, with 18 bases between. CDR3 loop: CASSSTAGSREQYF. The CDR3 coding sequence is TGTGCCAGCAGCTCAACCGCAGGATCCCGCGAGCAGTACTTC.

DNA of the CDR3: TGTGCCAGCAGCCTAAGGTGGTTGGGGGGCGCGGATGGCTACACCTTC. As protein: CASSLRWLGGADGYTF. The chain recombines TRBV28 with TRBJ1-2; D perhaps matches TRBD1 (6 bases). The CDR3 has 16 residues. CDR1 and CDR2 (germline): MDHEN, SYDVKM. V lost 6 bases to trimming and J lost 6 bases, with 23 bases between them.

The gene calls are TRBV5-1 and TRBJ2-7, with 8 nucleotides matching TRBD1. The CDR3 consists of 14 residues. The V gene end was trimmed by 0 bases and the J gene end by 2 bases; junction bases not matched to a gene: 1. In germline, CDR1 is SGHRS, CDR2 YFSETQ. For the CDR3, the DNA is TGCGCCAGCAGCTTGGTACAGGGGGCCTACGAGCAGTACTTC. Amino acid sequence: CASSLVQGAYEQYF.

This clone appeared a single time. The DNA for the CDR3 is TGTGCCAGCAGTGCGGTAGGGGGACAAGAGACCCAGTACTTC. Encoded protein: CASSAVGGQETQYF. This chain links TRBV28 with TRBJ2-5, with D tentatively TRBD1 (6 bases). CDR1 MDHEN and CDR2 SYDVKM come from the germline V gene. V lost 5 bases and J lost 2, with 12 bases in between. CDR3 length: 14 amino acids.

V is TRBV12-5 and J is TRBJ1-1; tentative D call: TRBD1 (5 bases). Per germline, CDR1 LGHNT and CDR2 FRNRAP. Deletions cut 5 bases from V and 5 bases from J, with 15 bases between. The CDR3 covers 14 residues. The CDR3 here is CASGDDFGGTEAFF. CDR3 nucleotides: TGTGCTAGTGGTGACGATTTTGGGGGGACTGAAGCTTTCTTT.

This chain uses TRBV27 with TRBJ2-3, with D perhaps TRBD2 (6 bases). From germline, CDR1 is MNHEY and CDR2 SMNVEV (reference sequence). Between the trimmed V and J ends, which lost 5 bases and 6 bases, there was a span of 33 bases. There are 20 residues in the CDR3. In DNA, the CDR3 is TGTGCCAGCAGTCCGTTAACTAGTACTGCTCCTCCCCGACGGGGGGATACGCAGTATTTT. This sequence encodes CASSPLTSTAPPRRGDTQYF.

This sequence joins TRBV5-1 and TRBJ2-2; no firm D call. Germline V gene lookup returns CDR1 SGHRS and CDR2 YFSETQ. Trimming removed 4 bases at V and 7 bases at J, with 14 bases between. The CDR3 has 14 amino acids. CDR3 nucleotide sequence: TGCGCCAGCAGCCCCCGCGTGGGGAACGGGGAGCTGTTTTTT. Its protein product is CASSPRVGNGELFF.

The chain uses TRBV11-1 and TRBJ2-5; TRBD1 aligns across 9 bases. Per the germline V gene, CDR1 is SGHAT and CDR2 is FQDESV (reference sequence). J lost 5 bases, V lost 5 bases, and 6 bases had no gene match. The CDR3 spans 14 residues. The CDR3, as DNA: TGTGCCAGCAGCCCCACAGGGGGCGAGGAGACCCAGTACTTC. Translation gives CASSPTGGEETQYF.

The chain is built from TRBV28 and TRBJ1-4; D may be TRBD1 (5 bases). This CDR3 is 14 amino acids long. Trimming removed 6 bases from V and 7 bases from J, with 15 bases in between. The germline V gene encodes CDR1 MDHEN and CDR2 SYDVKM. This chain's CDR3 is CASSQGRGSEKLFF. CDR3 nucleotides: TGTGCCAGCAGCCAAGGGAGGGGAAGTGAAAAACTGTTTTTT.

This clone appeared a few times. V gene TRBV10-2 combines with J gene TRBJ2-7; TRBD2 aligns across 9 bases. The J segment lost 7 bases and the V segment lost 5 bases, leaving 9 bases of the junction unmatched. The CDR3 has 14 amino acids. CDR1 and CDR2 (germline): WSHSY, SAAADI. The CDR3 loop is CASSRTSGWGEQYF. The CDR3 bases are TGCGCCAGCAGTCGAACTAGCGGGTGGGGGGAGCAGTACTTC.

The gene calls are TRBV27 and TRBJ1-6; the D is unclear. This CDR3 has 15 residues. V lost 1 base and J 7 bases, leaving 11 bases between the germline ends. In germline, CDR1 is MNHEY, CDR2 SMNVEV (reference sequence). The CDR3: CASSLWVPINSPLHF. Here the CDR3 DNA reads TGTGCCAGCAGTTTATGGGTACCGATAAATTCACCCCTCCACTTT.

J is TRBJ2-3 and V is TRBV28; no clear D. Trimming took 6 bases from V and 0 from J, leaving 19 bases between them. The germline V gene encodes CDR1 MDHEN and CDR2 SYDVKM. The CDR3 covers 17 residues. The CDR3, as DNA: TGTGCCAGCAGACCCGCCCGTTTCCAAGACAGCACAGATACGCAGTATTTT. It codes for CASRPARFQDSTDTQYF.

The CDR3 is CASSSRQGETQYF. The CDR3 nucleotides are TGTGCCAGCAGCTCCCGACAGGGAGAGACCCAGTACTTC. The chain couples TRBV9 to TRBJ2-5; 7 bases fit TRBD1. After removal of 4 bases from V and 4 bases from J, the junction contained 4 bases not matched to a gene. The germline CDR1 and CDR2 sequences are SGDLS and YYNGEE. This CDR3 has 13 amino acids. Full variable domain (remainder filled in from reference TRBV9 and TRBJ2-5): DSGVTQTPKHLITATGQRVTLRCSPRSGDLSVYWYQQSLDQGLQFLIQYYNGEERAKGNILERFSAQQFPDLHSELNLSSLELGDSALYFCASSSRQGETQYFGPGTRLLVL.